This TCR beta chain emerged from a study of blood T cell repertoires in COVID-19. Trimming pared 5 bases from V and 1 base from J, leaving 12 bases between. The CDR3 is 14 amino acids. Germline V gene lookup returns CDR1 LNHDA and CDR2 SQIVND (reference sequence). TCRdb's table, derived via immunoSEQ multiplex PCR, lists solely in-frame clones and lacks some. The table shows 270,000 or so clones, with under 95% occurring only once. Material: PBMCs or T cells enriched from blood (not recorded which). The gene calls are TRBV19 and TRBJ2-7; D perhaps matches TRBD1 (6 bases). This sequence originates from a man aged 40-55 years who had been exposed to COVID-19. CDR3 sequence reads: CASSRQVGSYEQYF. The CDR3 nucleotides read TGTGCCAGTAGTCGACAGGTGGGATCCTACGAGCAGTACTTC.